This TCR beta chain was captured in a study of shared clonotypes between healthy human individuals. Study results and limitations: The diversity represented, both genetic and in exposure history, was limited by few donors. The study sampled only blood, and tissue repertoires likely differ. Generally, naive subsets (rather than memory subsets) showed larger estimated richness.

It was 200 to 250 ng DNA, about 30,000 T cell genomes, that sorted-subset replicate PCRs used. Clones were read by immunoSEQ multiplex PCR, and TCRdb kept only the in-frame ones, dropping some. Here the sample spans millions of clones, approximately 94% being singletons. The length of the CDR3 is 15 residues. Per the germline V gene, CDR1 is SGHDT and CDR2 is YYEEEE. With 0 bases removed from V and 5 bases from J, the gap between germline ends came to 14 bases. In the case of this clone: The target antigen is unknown.

The chain links TRBV5-6 to TRBJ1-1; D unclear. This TCR derives from a man aged 18 to 29 in good health. The sequenced sample was naive CD4+ T cells sorted from blood. Subset given: CD45RA+ positively selected. CDR3 sequence reads: CASSLEGGPRTEAFF. The DNA for the CDR3 is TGTGCCAGCAGCTTGGAGGGAGGACCTAGAACTGAAGCTTTCTTT.